A single sample is the source of the 6 T cell receptor beta chains below, sequenced in a study of cytomegalovirus exposure and HLA in healthy donors. Vbeta (60) and Jbeta (13) primers were used in the PCR. Assay: immunoSEQ multiplex PCR; the TCRdb copy retains only in-frame clones and omits some. This table has 180,000 or so clones, just over 75% appearing once. The material sequenced was PBMCs. These receptors were collected from a man younger than 30 in good health and CMV-seronegative.

In its sample, this clone was seen once. The germline gene is not matched at one end of the junction; a read error may be the cause. The chain couples TRBV7-7 to TRBJ2-5, with a tentative D call TRBD2 (6 bases). The CDR3 sequence is 12 residues long. Germline loops: CDR1 SSHAT, CDR2 FNYEAQ (reference sequence). The CDR3 loop reads CASSRFGGSQYF. Written as DNA, the CDR3 is TGTGCTAGCAGCCGATTTGGGGGGAGCCAGTACTTC. Filled out from reference TRBV7-7 and TRBJ2-5, the complete variable domain reads GAGVSQSPRYKVTKRGQDVTLRCDPISSHATLYWYQQALGQGPEFLTYFNYEAQPDKSGLPSDRFSAERPEGSISTLTIQRTEQRDSAMYRCASSRFGGSQYFGPGTRLLVL.

The V and J genes are TRBV6-4 and TRBJ2-7; 7 positions match TRBD2. The V gene's germline CDR1 is MRHNA and CDR2 SNTAGT. This CDR3 contains 11 residues. CDR3 amino acids: CEATSCYEQYF. DNA of the CDR3: TGTGAAGCGACTAGCTGCTACGAGCAGTACTTC.

The gene calls are TRBV13 and TRBJ1-2, with D possibly TRBD1 on 5 matching bases. With 2 bases removed from V and 8 bases from J, the gap between germline ends came to 12 bases. The germline V gene encodes CDR1 PRHDT and CDR2 FYEKMQ (reference sequence). This CDR3 comprises 13 residues. CDR3 nucleotides: TGTGCCAGCAGCTTAAGGATGACAGACGGCTACACCTTC. It is translated as CASSLRMTDGYTF.

J is TRBJ2-7 and V is TRBV15, with 8 bases fitting TRBD1. CDR3 length: 16 amino acids. With 0 bases clipped from V and 0 bases from J, the junction kept 4 bases outside the gene matches. Germline-derived CDR1 and CDR2 are LNHNV and YYDKDF (reference sequence). CDR3 coding DNA: TGTGCCACCAGCAGAGATGGGACAGGACCCTCCTACGAGCAGTACTTC. Protein sequence: CATSRDGTGPSYEQYF.

This chain connects TRBV18 to TRBJ2-3; D ambiguous. The CDR3 runs to 16 residues. The V end was cut by 5 bases, the J end by 1 base, with 16 bases between. CDR1 and CDR2 (germline): KGHSH, LQKENI. CDR3: CASSYTGSSGTDTQYF. CDR3 in DNA: TGTGCCAGCTCATACACCGGGTCCTCGGGCACAGATACGCAGTATTTT.

There are a few counts of this clone. V is TRBV6-5 and J is TRBJ2-7, with D maybe TRBD1 (6 bases). This CDR3 has 15 amino acids. Trimming pared 4 bases from V and 3 bases from J, leaving 16 bases between. Per germline, CDR1 MNHEY and CDR2 SVGAGI. In nucleotides, the CDR3 is TGTGCCAGCAGTTTTAGTCGTGGCAGGGGCTACGAGCAGTACTTC. Its protein is CASSFSRGRGYEQYF.